Listed below are T cell receptor beta chains from one sample, sequenced in a study of T cell responses to AZD1222 COVID-19 vaccine. TCRdb keeps only in-frame clones here, not all; method: immunoSEQ multiplex PCR. Here the sample spans 110,000 to 150,000 clones, about 93% being singletons. Specimen: peripheral blood, collected on day 0 of AZD1222 vaccination. Source of these receptors: an adult in good health. Both conserved end residues are part of each CDR3. The D gene is left open where the match is weak. The size field is filled for only some rows; it gives once, few, many or a size class.

v_gene	d_gene	j_gene	abundance	CDR3aa	CDR3nt
TRBV27	TRBD1	TRBJ1-2	.	CASSPGTGANTYYGYTF	TGTGCCAGCAGTCCCGGGACAGGGGCCAACACTTACTATGGCTACACCTTC
TRBV18	.	TRBJ2-3	once	CASSPPQGDTQYF	TGTGCCAGCTCACCACCCCAAGGGGATACGCAGTATTTT
TRBV2	TRBD1	TRBJ1-1	.	CASYVDRENTEAFF	TGTGCCAGCTATGTTGACAGGGAGAACACTGAAGCTTTCTTT
TRBV9	.	TRBJ1-1	.	CASSVGSGTTEAFF	TGTGCCAGCAGCGTAGGATCAGGGACCACTGAAGCTTTCTTT
TRBV10-3	TRBD1	TRBJ1-1	.	CATGDRGDTEAFF	TGTGCCACCGGTGACAGGGGTGACACTGAAGCTTTCTTT
TRBV30	.	TRBJ2-7	.	CAWSRGYEQYF	TGTGCCTGGAGTCGGGGTTACGAGCAGTACTTC
TRBV2	.	TRBJ2-7	once	CASRTDSYEQYF	TGTGCCAGCAGAACCGACAGTTACGAGCAGTACTTC
TRBV6-5	TRBD1	TRBJ1-5	.	CASSYGQGSWPQHF	TGTGCCAGCAGTTACGGACAGGGAAGTTGGCCCCAGCATTTT
TRBV24-1	.	TRBJ1-5	.	CATSIMGDGNSNQPQHF	TGTGCCACCAGCATTATGGGGGACGGTAATAGCAATCAGCCCCAGCATTTT
TRBV27	.	TRBJ2-5	.	CASSFLAQTGHPGETQYF	TGTGCCAGCAGTTTTCTCGCCCAAACAGGGCACCCAGGCGAGACCCAGTACTTC
TRBV9	TRBD1	TRBJ2-5	once	CASSVNRGETQYF	TGTGCCAGCAGCGTAAACAGGGGGGAGACCCAGTACTTC
TRBV4-1	.	TRBJ2-7	.	CASSRDRGAFYEQYF	TGCGCCAGCAGCCGGGATAGAGGGGCGTTCTACGAGCAGTACTTC
TRBV7-2	.	TRBJ1-5	once	CASRESNQPQHF	TGTGCCAGCAGGGAAAGCAATCAGCCCCAGCATTTT
TRBV5-6	.	TRBJ2-4	.	CASSLVPKNIQYF	TGTGCCAGCAGCTTGGTTCCCAAAAACATTCAGTACTTC
TRBV9	.	TRBJ1-1	.	CASSGRSDVRAEAFF	TGTGCCAGCAGCGGTCGATCAGACGTTCGAGCTGAAGCTTTCTTT
TRBV11-3	.	TRBJ1-3	.	CASSLDADSGNTIYF	TGTGCCAGCAGCTTAGATGCAGACTCTGGAAACACCATATATTTT
TRBV4-1	.	TRBJ2-1	.	CASSQGMGNEQFF	TGCGCCAGCAGCCAAGGCATGGGCAATGAGCAGTTCTTC
TRBV19	.	TRBJ2-1	.	CASSMSQSSYNEQFF	TGTGCCAGTAGTATGTCACAAAGCTCCTACAATGAGCAGTTCTTC
TRBV18	.	TRBJ2-7	.	CASSPDGGPSYEQYF	TGTGCCAGCTCACCGGACGGAGGGCCTTCCTACGAGCAGTACTTC
TRBV27	.	TRBJ1-1	.	CASHGFSGTEAFF	TGTGCCTCCCATGGATTCTCTGGCACTGAAGCTTTCTTT
TRBV6-5	.	TRBJ1-6	.	CASSRDWWNSPLHF	TGTGCCAGCAGTCGCGACTGGTGGAATTCACCCCTCCACTTT
TRBV27	TRBD2	TRBJ2-3	.	CASSFRGTSGIGGQYF	TGTGCCAGCAGTTTCAGGGGGACTAGCGGAATAGGGGGGCAGTATTTT
TRBV28	.	TRBJ2-5	.	CASSFGEAGKETQYF	TGTGCCAGCAGTTTTGGGGAAGCGGGCAAAGAGACCCAGTACTTC
TRBV18	.	TRBJ1-6	.	CASSPEDSPLHF	TGTGCCAGCTCACCTGAGGATTCACCCCTCCACTTT
TRBV7-3	.	TRBJ2-3	.	CASSLQVVRGDTQYF	TGTGCCAGCAGCCTCCAGGTCGTTAGGGGAGATACGCAGTATTTT
TRBV5-1	.	TRBJ1-3	.	CASSLEPGLSGNTIYF	TGCGCCAGCAGCTTGGAACCAGGACTTTCTGGAAACACCATATATTTT
TRBV4-1	.	TRBJ1-1	.	CASSREMNTEAFF	TGCGCCAGCAGCCGGGAGATGAACACTGAAGCTTTCTTT
TRBV12-5	TRBD1	TRBJ1-6	.	CASGGTGSAYSPLHF	TGTGCTAGTGGTGGGACAGGGAGCGCCTATTCACCCCTCCACTTT
TRBV7-3	TRBD1	TRBJ1-1	once	CASSEGANTEAFF	TGTGCCAGCAGTGAGGGGGCGAACACTGAAGCTTTCTTT
TRBV3-1/TRBV3-2	.	TRBJ1-1	.	CASSLTGVNTEAFF	TGTGCCAGCAGCCTGACAGGTGTGAACACTGAAGCTTTCTTT
TRBV27	.	TRBJ2-1	.	CASSLGGAVNEQFF	TGTGCCAGCAGTTTAGGAGGGGCGGTCAATGAGCAGTTCTTC